These 25 T cell receptor beta chains originate from one sample sequenced in a study of T-cell memory formation after mild COVID-19. TCRdb recomputed calls from the 5' RACE reads with MiXCR, one row per CDR3 protein. The sample shows around 300,000 distinct CDR3 sequences, roughly 18% of them seen only once. Sequenced input: PBMCs or a T cell subset sorted from them (not recorded which). The origin of the receptors is a man between 18 and 29 years old who had mild COVID-19 (a few samples of this study predate the infection). Cell type and time point are not known.

CDR3 in DNA: TGTGCCAGCAGTTTTGGCGGACAGGGTTCCTACGAGCAGTACTTC. It specifies CASSFGGQGSYEQYF. The V call is TRBV12-3 or TRBV12-4, the J call TRBJ2-7, with 8 bases aligning to TRBD1. CDR3 size: 15 residues. V dropped 3 bases and J dropped 1; count of bases not matched to a gene: 5.

The chain joins TRBV9 to TRBJ2-3; 14 nucleotides line up with TRBD2. The CDR3 has 16 residues. Germline-derived CDR1 and CDR2 are SGDLS and YYNGEE. Trimming at V came to 4 bases and at J to 6 bases, leaving 7 bases not matched to a gene. The CDR3 DNA sequence: TGTGCCAGCAGCAAGGGACTAGCGGGGGTCTTGGATACGCAGTATTTT. Encoded protein: CASSKGLAGVLDTQYF.

This clonotype was observed a handful of times. In DNA form, the CDR3 reads TGTGCCAGTAGTATAAACAGGGGCCGCTACGAGCAGTACTTC. It is translated as CASSINRGRYEQYF. J is TRBJ2-7 and V is TRBV19; 7 nucleotides match TRBD1. After removal of 2 bases from V and 3 bases from J, the junction contained 4 bases not matched to a gene. The CDR3 runs to 14 residues. Germline V gene sequence: CDR1 LNHDA, CDR2 SQIVND (reference sequence).

This clonotype appeared a few times. This chain connects TRBV6-1 to TRBJ1-5; unclear D gene. Between the trimmed V and J ends, which lost 2 bases and 9 bases, there was a span of 17 bases. The CDR3 loop spans 15 amino acids. From germline, CDR1 is MNHNS and CDR2 SASEGT. CDR3 residues: CASSESHGGLAPQHF. The CDR3 DNA reads as TGTGCCAGCAGTGAATCCCATGGCGGTTTGGCGCCCCAGCATTTT.

This clonotype was recorded a few times. The V and J genes are TRBV7-9 and TRBJ1-1, with D possibly TRBD1 on 5 matching bases. V was clipped by 0 bases and J by 6 bases, with 14 bases between them. The CDR3 is 15 residues long. The germline V gene encodes CDR1 SEHNR and CDR2 FQNEAQ (reference sequence). DNA of the CDR3: TGTGCCAGCAGCTTAGCACCAGGGTGGAATCCTGAAGCTTTCTTT. It is translated as CASSLAPGWNPEAFF. Full variable domain (rest looked up from reference TRBV7-9 and TRBJ1-1): DTGVSQNPRHKITKRGQNVTFRCDPISEHNRLYWYRQTLGQGPEFLTYFQNEAQLEKSRLLSDRFSAERPKGSFSTLEIQRTEQGDSAMYLCASSLAPGWNPEAFFGQGTRLTVV.

This clonotype was seen only a few times. CDR3 DNA: TGTGCCAGTAGTAACCGTTCCCCCGGGGCGCAGTATTTT. The encoded protein is CASSNRSPGAQYF. This chain connects TRBV19 to TRBJ2-3; D may be TRBD2 (5 bases). The CDR3 spans 13 residues. Trimming left V 4 bases short and J 10 bases short, with 15 bases between. Germline values: CDR1 LNHDA, CDR2 SQIVND (reference sequence).

This clonotype was recorded many times. The CDR3 coding sequence is TGTGCCAGCAGTTCCCGGGGTAATGAAAAACTGTTTTTT. The encoded protein is CASSSRGNEKLFF. The chain is built from TRBV12-3 or TRBV12-4 and TRBJ1-4; D uncertain. V shed 4 bases and J shed 4 bases, with 7 bases lying between them. There are 13 residues in the CDR3.

About this clonotype itself: Sequence at one end of the junction differs from germline and may be a read error. This sequence joins TRBV7-7 and TRBJ2-1; D possibly uses TRBD1 or TRBD2 (6 bases each). The CDR3 has 13 amino acids. Germline CDR1 SSHAT, CDR2 FNYEAQ (reference sequence). The CDR3 loop is CASSFSGANEQFF. CDR3 bases: TGTGCTAGCAGCTTTTCGGGGGCCAATGAGCAGTTCTTC.

The rearrangement uses TRBV7-9 and TRBJ2-7, with no clear D. The CDR3 runs 18 residues. V lost 0 bases, J lost 0 bases, and 18 bases lay in between. CDR1 is SEHNR, CDR2 FQNEAQ, per germline (reference sequence). The CDR3 sequence is CASSLAASSRPSSYEQYF. The CDR3 nucleotides read TGTGCCAGCAGCTTAGCAGCATCCTCAAGGCCGAGCTCCTACGAGCAGTACTTC.

This clonotype was seen a handful of times. The chain couples TRBV10-3 to TRBJ2-2, with a tentative D call TRBD2 (6 bases). V gave up 4 bases and J gave up 0 bases, with 12 bases separating them. Per germline, CDR1 ENHRY and CDR2 SYGVKD. This CDR3 region has 16 residues. Here the CDR3 DNA reads TGTGCCATCAGTGGTCGGGGGACCTCGAACACCGGGGAGCTGTTTTTT. Translation gives CAISGRGTSNTGELFF.

This clonotype was counted only a few times. The chain is built from TRBV9 and TRBJ2-1; D perhaps matches TRBD2 (6 bases). V was shortened by 0 bases and J by 0 bases, with 7 bases between the two germline ends. The CDR3 contains 15 residues. CDR1 and CDR2 from the germline V gene are SGDLS and YYNGEE. The CDR3 DNA reads as TGTGCCAGCAGCGTAGCTAGCGACTCCTACAATGAGCAGTTCTTC. Protein: CASSVASDSYNEQFF.

J is TRBJ2-7 and V is TRBV7-9; D assignment may be TRBD1 or TRBD2 (5 bases each). V shed 3 bases and J shed 5 bases, with 11 bases lying between them. The CDR3 runs to 13 residues. Per the germline V gene, CDR1 is SEHNR and CDR2 is FQNEAQ (reference sequence). CDR3 in amino acids: CASSFPGRDEQYV. CDR3 nucleotide sequence: TGTGCCAGCAGCTTTCCAGGGCGGGACGAGCAGTACGTC.

In its sample, this clonotype was seen a few times. This rearrangement joins TRBV29-1 to TRBJ2-2; D possibly corresponds to TRBD2 (6 bases). CDR1 and CDR2 (germline): SQVTM, ANQGSEA. This CDR3 contains 13 residues. V lost 6 bases and J 4 bases, leaving 12 bases between the germline ends. The CDR3 DNA follows: TGCAGCGTCGCCCTAGCGAGCACCGGGGAGCTGTTTTTT. Its protein product is CSVALASTGELFF.

The rearrangement links TRBV6-1 to TRBJ1-5; D remains unclear. V was trimmed by 0 bases and J by 0 bases, leaving 12 bases between them. The CDR3 runs 17 residues. Germline lookup yields CDR1 MNHNS and CDR2 SASEGT. The CDR3 region is CASSEALGSYSNQPQHF. Here the CDR3 DNA reads TGTGCCAGCAGTGAAGCGCTTGGCAGCTATAGCAATCAGCCCCAGCATTTT.

The V call is TRBV6-2 or TRBV6-3, the J call TRBJ2-1; D unresolved. The germline V and J ends were trimmed by 8 bases and 2 bases, with 7 bases remaining between them. Germline CDR1 MNHEY, CDR2 SVGEGT. CDR3 length equals 12 residues. The CDR3 DNA reads as TGTGCCAGCCACGAGGCCTACAATGAGCAGTTCTTC. It encodes CASHEAYNEQFF.

This chain uses TRBV2 with TRBJ1-1; D is possibly TRBD1 (5 bases). The CDR3 totals 13 residues. Germline V lookup: CDR1 SNHLY, CDR2 FYNNEI. V shed 7 bases and J shed 6 bases, with 15 bases lying between them. The CDR3 DNA reads TGTGCCAGCACTACTGGGGGGTTGGCTGAAGCTTTCTTT. It specifies CASTTGGLAEAFF.

The DNA for the CDR3 is TGCAGTGCTTCTCCGGGGGCAGATAATGAAAAACTGTTTTTT. Amino acids: CSASPGADNEKLFF. The genes are TRBV20-1 and TRBJ1-4; the D gene is possibly TRBD1 (6 bases). The CDR3 contains 14 residues. In germline, CDR1 is DFQATT, CDR2 SNEGSKA (reference sequence). The V end lost 5 bases, the J end lost 4 bases, and 14 bases lay between the germline ends.

This clonotype came up a few times. The V call is TRBV12-3 or TRBV12-4, the J call TRBJ2-5; D uncertain. The CDR3 totals 12 residues. With 5 bases removed from V and 0 bases from J, the gap between germline ends came to 4 bases. The CDR3 DNA reads TGTGCCAGCAGTCATTACCAAGAGACCCAGTACTTC. Amino acids: CASSHYQETQYF.

This clonotype was recorded a few times. The chain is built from TRBV10-1 and TRBJ2-5, with TRBD2 matching 7 bases. Germline V lookup: CDR1 WNHNN, CDR2 SYGVQD (reference sequence). The CDR3 consists of 15 residues. Trimming took 3 bases from V and 4 from J; bases not matched to a gene: 8. The CDR3 region is CASSDQRGGVETQYF. The DNA of the CDR3 is TGCGCCAGCAGTGATCAGCGGGGTGGGGTAGAGACCCAGTACTTC.

The CDR3 sequence: CASKTSGVGTEAFF. The CDR3 DNA reads TGTGCCAGCAAGACATCAGGGGTGGGCACTGAAGCTTTCTTT. The chain links TRBV7-2 to TRBJ1-1; a possible D gene is TRBD1 (6 bases). Germline-derived CDR1 and CDR2 are SGHTA and FQGNSA. CDR3 length: 14 amino acids. V gave up 7 bases and J gave up 4 bases, with 16 bases separating them.

This clonotype has just a few counts. The chain combines TRBV9 with TRBJ2-5, with D tentatively TRBD1 (6 bases). Trimming shortened V by 4 bases and J by 1 base, and 11 bases separated the two germline ends. This CDR3 has 14 amino acids. Germline V gene lookup returns CDR1 SGDLS and CDR2 YYNGEE. CDR3 in amino acids: CASSPHRAQETQYF. The CDR3 DNA sequence: TGTGCCAGCAGCCCCCACAGGGCCCAAGAGACCCAGTACTTC.

The V call is TRBV5-6, the J call TRBJ2-2; TRBD1 is a possible D gene (5 bases). CDR1 and CDR2 (germline): SGHDT, YYEEEE. CDR3 length equals 16 residues. Trimming pared 4 bases from V and 3 bases from J, leaving 16 bases between. The CDR3 spells CASSPLGAVDTGELFF. CDR3 sequence (DNA): TGTGCCAGCAGCCCTCTAGGGGCGGTTGACACCGGGGAGCTGTTTTTT. The full variable domain, its missing parts supplied by reference TRBV5-6 and TRBJ2-2, is DAGVTQSPTHLIKTRGQQVTLRCSPKSGHDTVSWYQQALGQGPQFIFQYYEEEERQRGNFPDRFSGHQFPNYSSELNVNALLLGDSALYLCASSPLGAVDTGELFFGEGSRLTVL.

The CDR3 loop is CAIQNPDSRVQPQHF. DNA for the CDR3: TGTGCCATACAAAATCCGGACAGTCGGGTACAGCCCCAGCATTTT. J is TRBJ1-5 and V is TRBV6-5; TRBD1 is a possible D gene (6 bases). The CDR3 loop spans 15 amino acids. V was clipped by 10 bases and J by 7 bases, with 23 bases between them. CDR1 MNHEY and CDR2 SVGAGI come from the germline V gene.

This clonotype was seen once. The chain links TRBV7-8 to TRBJ1-2, with TRBD1 identical over 8 bases. In germline, CDR1 is SGHVS, CDR2 FQNEAQ. Trimming took 4 bases from V and 4 from J; bases not matched to a gene: 23. CDR3 length: 20 amino acids. For the CDR3, the DNA is TGTGCCAGCAGCTCCACCCCCCTCGGTTCGTACGTCAGGGGGCTCTATGGCTACACCTTC. It translates to CASSSTPLGSYVRGLYGYTF.

This clonotype was seen more than once but under ten times. V usage is TRBV7-9 and J usage is TRBJ2-3; D ambiguous. V shed 5 bases and J shed 2 bases, with 14 bases lying between them. The CDR3 has 15 residues. Germline V gene data show CDR1 as SEHNR and CDR2 as FQNEAQ (reference sequence). The CDR3 nucleotides are TGTGCCAGCAGCGAAAGGATCCAGGCCACAGATACGCAGTATTTT. Its translation is CASSERIQATDTQYF.